This T cell receptor beta chain was identified during a study of blood T cell repertoires in COVID-19. This table comes from immunoSEQ multiplex PCR, and its TCRdb copy is limited to in-frame clones, with some not included. This sample has around 16,000 clones; approximately 83% occur once, and the top ten carry roughly 30%. This CDR3 has 16 amino acids. V lost 1 base to trimming and J lost 0 bases; unmatched junction nucleotides: 3. Per the germline V gene, CDR1 is MNHEY and CDR2 is SMNVEV (reference sequence). The specimen sequenced was peripheral blood. The chain joins TRBV27 to TRBJ2-7; 10 nucleotides match TRBD2. This sequence was found in a man in his sixties or seventies in a cohort sampled during active COVID-19. The DNA of the CDR3 is TGTGCCAGCAGTTTATATCCTAGCGGGAGCTCCTACGAGCAGTACTTC. Encoded protein: CASSLYPSGSSYEQYF.